This TCR beta chain stems from a study of blood T cell repertoires in COVID-19. Overall study context: The samples span acute and convalescent COVID-19 from the United States, Italy and Spain. PBMCs, B-cell-depleted T cells, or T cells were the source of the cDNA or gDNA that made up the material.

In the source study's methods: Scientists estimated how many nucleated cells there were by amplifying reference gene primers. Here immunoSEQ multiplex PCR was the method, and the copy in TCRdb shows in-frame clones only, minus some. Clonal size and the V and J genes are those of that table, whereas D and trimming came from the DNA. The data show tens of thousands of clones, 81% seen once. The sequence derives from an elderly man with acute or convalescent COVID-19. Specimen: peripheral blood.

CDR3 nucleotides: TGTGCCAGCAGCGGGACTAGCGGGCACAATGAGCAGTTCTTC. Amino acid sequence: CASSGTSGHNEQFF. V is TRBV9 and J is TRBJ2-1, with 11 bases identical to TRBD2. CDR3 length equals 14 residues. V shed 3 bases and J 5 bases; nucleotides not matched to a gene: 1. Germline V gene sequence: CDR1 SGDLS, CDR2 YYNGEE.